These 20 T cell receptor beta chains were all obtained from the same sample, sequenced in a study of blood T cell repertoires in COVID-19. Assay used: immunoSEQ multiplex PCR; TCRdb lists only in-frame clones, some missing. The sample holds more than 200,000 clones, around 80% seen once. The material sequenced was peripheral blood. The source is a middle-aged man with acute or convalescent COVID-19.

This chain connects TRBV7-8 to TRBJ1-3; unclear D gene. The V gene lost 1 base and the J gene lost 4 bases, with 11 bases spanning the gap. The CDR3 spans 15 residues. CDR1 is SGHVS, CDR2 FQNEAQ, per germline. The CDR3 is CASSLDRVEGNTIYF. The CDR3 nucleotides read TGTGCCAGCAGCTTAGACCGGGTGGAGGGAAACACCATATATTTT.

This chain connects TRBV5-1 to TRBJ2-1, with a weak D call TRBD1 (5 bases). The CDR3 is 15 residues long. CDR1 and CDR2 (germline): SGHRS, YFSETQ. Trimming took off 0 bases at V and 8 bases at J, with 15 bases between the two ends. CDR3 region: CASSLDRPGIDEQFF. The CDR3 region has the DNA TGCGCCAGCAGCTTGGATCGGCCAGGGATCGATGAGCAGTTCTTC.

The chain is built from TRBV5-1 and TRBJ1-1; D is unclear. Germline CDR1 reads SGHRS; CDR2 reads YFSETQ. V lost 0 bases to trimming and J lost 4 bases, with 13 bases between them. The CDR3 consists of 15 residues. CDR3 sequence (DNA): TGCGCCAGCAGCTTGGTGGGCGGACTGAGCACTGAAGCTTTCTTT. Encoded protein: CASSLVGGLSTEAFF.

This clone was detected only a few times. The rearrangement links TRBV18 to TRBJ1-5, with TRBD1 as a possible D gene (5 bases). This CDR3 is 15 amino acids long. V lost 2 bases, J lost 1 base, and 9 bases lay in between. Germline CDR1 reads KGHSH; CDR2 reads LQKENI. For the CDR3, the DNA is TGTGCCAGCTCACCAGGGGCCGGAAGCAATCAGCCCCAGCATTTT. Translated, it gives CASSPGAGSNQPQHF. The whole variable domain, filled in from reference TRBV18 and TRBJ1-5, reads NAGVMQNPRHLVRRRGQEARLRCSPMKGHSHVYWYRQLPEEGLKFMVYLQKENIIDESGMPKERFSAEFPKEGPSILRIQQVVRGDSAAYFCASSPGAGSNQPQHFGDGTRLSIL.

The V call is TRBV2, the J call TRBJ2-4; 10 nucleotides line up with TRBD1. The CDR3 is 14 residues long. CDR1 and CDR2 (germline): SNHLY, FYNNEI. The ends lost 7 bases at V and 5 bases at J; junction bases unmatched: 5. The CDR3 reads CASTLDRGENIQYF. The CDR3, as DNA: TGTGCCAGCACCTTGGACAGGGGGGAAAACATTCAGTACTTC.

This chain uses TRBV24-1 with TRBJ2-3, with TRBD1 matching 8 bases. Germline CDR1 and CDR2: KGHDR and SFDVKD. This CDR3 has 16 amino acids. Unmatched junction bases numbered 8, after V lost 5 bases and J lost 2 bases. CDR3 loop: CATSGGTGTPTDTQYF. The CDR3 DNA reads TGTGCCACCAGTGGGGGGACAGGCACTCCCACAGATACGCAGTATTTT.

This clone came up a few times. The chain employs TRBV6-5 and TRBJ2-1; 15 bases are a match to TRBD2. Per germline, CDR1 MNHEY and CDR2 SVGAGI. The CDR3 loop spans 13 amino acids. With 6 bases clipped from V and 13 bases from J, the junction kept 4 bases outside the gene matches. In DNA, the CDR3 is TGTGCCAGCAGCCGGACTAGCGGGAGGGTACAGTTCTTC. Translated: CASSRTSGRVQFF.

The chain recombines TRBV5-4 with TRBJ1-2; 7 bases agree with TRBD1. CDR1 SGHNT and CDR2 YYREEE come from the germline V gene (reference sequence). CDR3 length: 15 residues. J lost 5 bases, V lost 4 bases, and 11 bases had no gene match. The CDR3 bases are TGTGCCAGCAGCCCTCAATCGACAGGGCAATATGGCTACACCTTC. It is translated as CASSPQSTGQYGYTF.

The table lists this clone with a count of one. The CDR3 reads CASYSGPPAPEQFF. In DNA, the CDR3 is TGTGCCAGCTACAGCGGCCCCCCCGCCCCGGAGCAGTTCTTC. The gene calls are TRBV6-5 and TRBJ2-1; TRBD2 might be the D (5 bases). CDR3 length: 14 amino acids. V was cut by 8 bases and J by 10 bases, with 21 bases left in between. Germline assignment: CDR1 MNHEY and CDR2 SVGAGI.

The chain joins TRBV28 to TRBJ2-7; 9 bases match TRBD2. Losses at the gene ends were 6 bases for V and 4 bases for J; bases not matched to a gene: 7. This CDR3 has 14 amino acids. Per the germline V gene, CDR1 is MDHEN and CDR2 is SYDVKM. CDR3 nucleotide sequence: TGTGCCAGCAGGGATAGCGGGAGAGTATACGAGCAGTACTTC. Protein product: CASRDSGRVYEQYF.

This chain links TRBV7-2 with TRBJ1-2; possibly TRBD1 for D (6 bases). V was trimmed by 5 bases and J by 7 bases, leaving 20 bases between them. Germline V CDR1 and CDR2: SGHTA, FQGNSA. CDR3 length: 15 residues. DNA of the CDR3: TGTGCCAGCAGCCCCCAGCGTCTCGGACAGACTGGCTACACCTTC. Its translation is CASSPQRLGQTGYTF. The entire variable domain, with the rest obtained from reference TRBV7-2 and TRBJ1-2, is as follows: GAGVSQSPSNKVTEKGKDVELRCDPISGHTALYWYRQSLGQGLEFLIYFQGNSAPDKSGLPSDRFSAERTGGSVSTLTIQRTQQEDSAVYLCASSPQRLGQTGYTFGSGTRLTVV.

Here the CDR3 reads CAISDGKGWEQYF. The DNA for the CDR3 is TGTGCCATCAGTGATGGAAAGGGGTGGGAGCAGTACTTC. The chain employs TRBV10-3 and TRBJ2-7, with D maybe TRBD1 (5 bases). The V and J ends lost 3 bases and 7 bases respectively, with 13 bases between them. The CDR3 runs 13 residues. The germline CDR1 and CDR2 sequences are ENHRY and SYGVKD.

The chain couples TRBV6-2 or TRBV6-3 to TRBJ1-6; TRBD1 is a possible D gene (6 bases). This CDR3 contains 16 residues. V was cut by 2 bases and J by 7 bases, with 15 bases left in between. Germline V gene sequence: CDR1 MNHEY, CDR2 SVGEGT. The chain's CDR3 is CASSYDHRETNSPLHF. The CDR3 nucleotides read TGTGCCAGCAGTTACGACCACAGGGAGACAAATTCACCCCTCCACTTT.

This chain uses TRBV5-1 with TRBJ2-5; D is possibly TRBD2 (6 bases). The CDR3 spans 14 residues. V dropped 6 bases and J dropped 3 bases, with 15 bases sitting between them. The V gene's germline CDR1 is SGHRS and CDR2 YFSETQ. CDR3 sequence: CASTRRATEETQYF. CDR3 coding DNA: TGCGCCAGCACTCGGAGGGCCACCGAAGAGACCCAGTACTTC.

The chain carries TRBV6-2 or TRBV6-3 and TRBJ1-5, with 7 bases lining up with TRBD1. The CDR3 length is 14 residues. The junction had 2 bases not matched to a gene; V was cut back by 6 bases and J by 0 bases. Germline values: CDR1 MNHEY, CDR2 SVGEGT. The CDR3 coding sequence is TGTGCCAGCAGCAGGGGGAATAGCAATCAGCCCCAGCATTTT. It yields the protein CASSRGNSNQPQHF.

The rearrangement uses TRBV2 and TRBJ2-7, with 8 bases aligning to TRBD2. The germline V gene encodes CDR1 SNHLY and CDR2 FYNNEI. The CDR3 has 14 amino acids. V gave up 6 bases and J gave up 2 bases; unmatched junction bases: 6. CDR3 region: CASSRTSGAYEQYF. CDR3 DNA sequence: TGTGCCAGCAGCAGAACTAGCGGAGCCTACGAGCAGTACTTC.

The chain recombines TRBV3-1 (or the pseudogene TRBV3-2) with TRBJ2-7; 13 nucleotides line up with TRBD2. This CDR3 is 15 amino acids long. CDR1 is LGHDT, CDR2 YNNKEL, per germline (reference sequence). V shed 2 bases and J 4 bases; nucleotides not matched to a gene: 2. The CDR3 protein is CASSQLLAGGYEQYF. DNA of the CDR3: TGTGCCAGCAGCCAACTACTAGCGGGAGGGTACGAGCAGTACTTC.

V and J are TRBV9 and TRBJ2-3; 9 nucleotides align to TRBD1. With V trimmed by 6 bases and J by 0 bases, 8 bases remained unmatched. The CDR3 extends over 16 amino acids. Germline lookup yields CDR1 SGDLS and CDR2 YYNGEE. The CDR3 loop is CASTASGQGSTDTQYF. In DNA, the CDR3 is TGTGCCAGCACCGCCTCGGGACAGGGTAGCACAGATACGCAGTATTTT.

In DNA, the CDR3 is TGTGCCAGCAGCTTAACCCTTCAGCGGGAGGGCCCTCGCGGTGAGCAGTTCTTC. This codes for CASSLTLQREGPRGEQFF. The chain recombines TRBV7-9 with TRBJ2-1; 10 bases are a match to TRBD2. V lost 2 bases, J lost 9 bases, and 16 bases stayed unmatched. CDR3 size: 18 residues. Germline CDR1 is SEHNR and CDR2 is FQNEAQ (reference sequence).

The chain joins TRBV6-2 or TRBV6-3 to TRBJ1-5; 8 bases align to TRBD1. CDR1 is MNHEY, CDR2 SVGEGT, per germline. Losses at the gene ends were 1 base for V and 7 bases for J; bases not matched to a gene: 6. The CDR3 sequence is 15 residues long. This CDR3 reads CASSYWTGSGQPQHF. DNA for the CDR3: TGTGCCAGCAGTTACTGGACAGGGAGCGGCCAGCCCCAGCATTTT.